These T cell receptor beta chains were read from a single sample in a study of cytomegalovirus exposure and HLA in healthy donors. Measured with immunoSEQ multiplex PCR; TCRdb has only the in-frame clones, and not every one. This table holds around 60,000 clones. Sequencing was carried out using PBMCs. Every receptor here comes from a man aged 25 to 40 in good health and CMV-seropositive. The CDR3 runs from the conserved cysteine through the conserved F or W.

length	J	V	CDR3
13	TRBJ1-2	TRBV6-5	CAAQGQGADGYTF
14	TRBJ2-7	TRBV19	CASSRGPGAYEQYF
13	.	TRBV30	CAWTRLAGYEQYF
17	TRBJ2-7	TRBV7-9	CASSLGGRGAGTYEQYF
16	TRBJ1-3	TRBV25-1	CASSDNLQVSGNTIYF
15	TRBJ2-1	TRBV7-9	CASSHRQGTYNEQFF
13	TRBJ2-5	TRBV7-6	CASSFGDQETQYF
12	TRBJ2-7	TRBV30	CAWSAGVNEQYF
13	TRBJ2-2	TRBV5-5	CASSRRVTGELFF
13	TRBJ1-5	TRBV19	CATRQGIGQPQHF
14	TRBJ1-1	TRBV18	CASSPSRVVTEAFF
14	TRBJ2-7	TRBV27	CASSLAGGVYEQYF
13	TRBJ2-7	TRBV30	CAWSPGLAGEQYF
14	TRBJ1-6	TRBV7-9	CASSLGTGESPLHF
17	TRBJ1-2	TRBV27	CASSLSATGVANYGYTF
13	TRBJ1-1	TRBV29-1	CSVDSPENTEAFF
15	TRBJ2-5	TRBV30	CAWSLTGVAGETQYF
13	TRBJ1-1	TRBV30	CAWSLGQGFEAFF
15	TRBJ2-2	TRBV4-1	CASSQGQANTGELFF
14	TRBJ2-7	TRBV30	CAWSRLADNYEQYF
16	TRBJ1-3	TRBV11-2	CASSSGATVSGNTIYF
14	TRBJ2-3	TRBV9	CASSPRLARDTQYF
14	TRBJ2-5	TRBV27	CASRFLPGVKTQYF
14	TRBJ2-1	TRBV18	CASSDQGGRGEQFF
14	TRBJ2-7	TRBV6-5	CASSYSEGAYEQYF
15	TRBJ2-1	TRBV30	CAWSAKTSGGWEQFF
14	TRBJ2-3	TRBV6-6	CASSLAGSTDTQYF
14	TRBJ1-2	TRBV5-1	CASSLEGTGAGYTF
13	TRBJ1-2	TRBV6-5	CASSYGREGGYTF
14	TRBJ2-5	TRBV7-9	CASSLGGGAETQYF
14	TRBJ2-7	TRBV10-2	CASSESGSLNEQYF
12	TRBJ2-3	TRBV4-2	CASSQDFNTQYF
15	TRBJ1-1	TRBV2	CASKFRGGIDTEAFF
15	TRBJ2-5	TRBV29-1	CSVRVHSRPQETQYF
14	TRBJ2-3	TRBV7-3	CASSLGQYTDTQYF
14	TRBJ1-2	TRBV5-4	CASSYWQGTYGYTF
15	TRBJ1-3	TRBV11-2	CASSLAGNSGNTIYF
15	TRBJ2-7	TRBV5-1	CASSLALRRGHEQYF
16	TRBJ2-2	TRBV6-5	CASSYLSGAGTGELFF
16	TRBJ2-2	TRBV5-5	CASSLTRQGIGGELFF
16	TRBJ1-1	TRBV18	CASSPNTGTVYTEAFF
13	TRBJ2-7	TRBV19	CATKDRTAYEQYF
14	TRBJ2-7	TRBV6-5	CASRRGTGVGEQYF
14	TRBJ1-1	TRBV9	CASSVDVKGREAFF
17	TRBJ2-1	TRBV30	CAWTPPRGGIFDNEQFF
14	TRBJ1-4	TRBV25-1	CASSEYRVNEKLFF
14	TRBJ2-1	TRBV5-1	CASSPGTEGNEQFF
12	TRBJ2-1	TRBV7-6	CASSLGGDEQFF
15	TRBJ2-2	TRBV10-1	CASSPRRSPTGELFF
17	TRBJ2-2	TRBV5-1	CASSSRLAGGPAGELFF
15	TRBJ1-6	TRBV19	CASTATGPDNSPLHF
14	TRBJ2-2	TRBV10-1	CASSGQENTGELFF